This T cell receptor (beta chain) was identified in a study of T cells in Graves' hyperthyroidism and ophthalmopathy. The germline V gene encodes CDR1 SGHVS and CDR2 FNYEAQ. This CDR3 comprises 13 residues. Using RNA transcripts as the source, TCR beta CDR3 regions were amplified. The study used the HTBI primer set for a first-round RT-PCR of the TCR CDR3. TCRdb reprocessed the multiplex PCR reads via MiXCR and lists one record per CDR3 protein. This sample has roughly 700,000 distinct CDR3 sequences, with about 35% found just once. Diagnostic decisions used clinical symptoms, serum thyroxine and TRAb, thyroid ultrasound and orbital computed tomography. At least ten counts were recorded for this clonotype.

The rearrangement links TRBV7-6 to TRBJ2-5; TRBD2 might be the D (6 bases). The sequence came from a middle-aged woman with Graves' hyperthyroidism. The sequenced sample was blood. CDR3 sequence: CASGLYGQETQYF. Written as DNA, the CDR3 is TGTGCAAGCGGGTTGTATGGCCAAGAGACCCAGTACTTC.